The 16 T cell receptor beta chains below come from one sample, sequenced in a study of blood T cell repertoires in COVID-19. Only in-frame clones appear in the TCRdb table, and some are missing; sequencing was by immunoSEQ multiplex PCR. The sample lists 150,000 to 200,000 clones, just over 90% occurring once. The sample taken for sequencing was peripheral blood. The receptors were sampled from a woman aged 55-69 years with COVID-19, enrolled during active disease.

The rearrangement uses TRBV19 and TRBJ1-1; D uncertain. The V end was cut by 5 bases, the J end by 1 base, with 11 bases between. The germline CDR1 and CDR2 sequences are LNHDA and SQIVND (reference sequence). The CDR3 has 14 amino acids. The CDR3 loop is CASSWREENTEAFF. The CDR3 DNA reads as TGTGCCAGTAGTTGGAGAGAAGAGAACACTGAAGCTTTCTTT.

In DNA, the CDR3 is TGTGCCAGCTCAGGGGTGGGGACTGAAGCTTTCTTT. Amino acid sequence: CASSGVGTEAFF. The gene calls are TRBV6-5 and TRBJ1-1, with D possibly matching TRBD1 (6 bases). Germline V gene lookup returns CDR1 MNHEY and CDR2 SVGAGI. The germline V and J ends were trimmed by 8 bases and 5 bases, with 12 bases remaining between them. The CDR3 loop spans 12 amino acids.

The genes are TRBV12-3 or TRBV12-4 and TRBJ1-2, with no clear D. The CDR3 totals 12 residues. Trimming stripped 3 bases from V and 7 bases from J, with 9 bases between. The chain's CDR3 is CASSFRTFGYTF. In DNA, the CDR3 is TGTGCCAGCAGTTTTCGGACTTTTGGCTACACCTTC.

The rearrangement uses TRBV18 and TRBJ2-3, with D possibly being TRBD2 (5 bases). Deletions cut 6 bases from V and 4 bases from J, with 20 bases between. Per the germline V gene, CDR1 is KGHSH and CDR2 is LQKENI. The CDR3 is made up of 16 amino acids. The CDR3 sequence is CASSPSGSGGPDTQYF. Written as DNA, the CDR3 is TGTGCCAGCTCCCCCTCGGGGTCCGGCGGCCCAGATACGCAGTATTTT.

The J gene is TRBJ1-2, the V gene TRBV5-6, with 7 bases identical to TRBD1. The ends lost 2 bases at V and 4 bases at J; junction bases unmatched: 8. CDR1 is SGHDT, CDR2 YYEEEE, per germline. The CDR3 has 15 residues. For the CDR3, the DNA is TGTGCCAGCAGCTTACCGGGACAGCTGCTCTATGGCTACACCTTC. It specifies CASSLPGQLLYGYTF.

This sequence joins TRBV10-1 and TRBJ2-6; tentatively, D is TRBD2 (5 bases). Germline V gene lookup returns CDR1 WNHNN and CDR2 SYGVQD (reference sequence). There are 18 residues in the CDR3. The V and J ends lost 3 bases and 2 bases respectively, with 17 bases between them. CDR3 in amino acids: CASSDSSKGDPGANVLTF. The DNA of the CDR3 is TGCGCCAGCAGTGACTCATCGAAGGGAGACCCTGGGGCCAACGTCCTGACTTTC.

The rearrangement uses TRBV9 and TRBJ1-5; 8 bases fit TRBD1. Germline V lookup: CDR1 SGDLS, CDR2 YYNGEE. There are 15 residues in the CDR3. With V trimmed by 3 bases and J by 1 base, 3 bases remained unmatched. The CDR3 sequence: CASSAGQASNQPQHF. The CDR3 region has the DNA TGTGCCAGCAGCGCGGGACAGGCCAGCAATCAGCCCCAGCATTTT.

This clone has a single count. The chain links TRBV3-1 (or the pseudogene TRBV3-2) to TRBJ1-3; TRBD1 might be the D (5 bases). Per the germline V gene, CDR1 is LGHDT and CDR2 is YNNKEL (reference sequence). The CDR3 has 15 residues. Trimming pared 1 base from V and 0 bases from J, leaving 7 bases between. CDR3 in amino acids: CASSQGQYSGNTIYF. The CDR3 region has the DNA TGTGCCAGCAGCCAAGGACAGTACTCTGGAAACACCATATATTTT.

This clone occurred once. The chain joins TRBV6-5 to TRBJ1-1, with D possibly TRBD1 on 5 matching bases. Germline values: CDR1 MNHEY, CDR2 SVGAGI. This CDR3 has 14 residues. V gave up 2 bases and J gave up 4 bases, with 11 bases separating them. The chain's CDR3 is CASSYMGPSTEAFF. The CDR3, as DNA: TGTGCCAGCAGTTACATGGGGCCGAGCACTGAAGCTTTCTTT.

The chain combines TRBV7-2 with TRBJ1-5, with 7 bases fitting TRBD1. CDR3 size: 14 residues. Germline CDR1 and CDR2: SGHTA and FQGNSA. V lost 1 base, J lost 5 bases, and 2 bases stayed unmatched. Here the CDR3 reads CASSLGQGHQPQHF. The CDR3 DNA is TGTGCCAGCAGCTTAGGACAGGGTCATCAGCCCCAGCATTTT.

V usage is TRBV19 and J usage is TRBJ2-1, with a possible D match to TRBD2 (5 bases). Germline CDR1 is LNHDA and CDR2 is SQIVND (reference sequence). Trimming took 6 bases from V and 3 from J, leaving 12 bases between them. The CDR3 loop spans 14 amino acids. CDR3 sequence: CASSPRRDYNEQFF. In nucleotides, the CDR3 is TGTGCCAGTAGCCCCCGACGGGACTACAATGAGCAGTTCTTC.

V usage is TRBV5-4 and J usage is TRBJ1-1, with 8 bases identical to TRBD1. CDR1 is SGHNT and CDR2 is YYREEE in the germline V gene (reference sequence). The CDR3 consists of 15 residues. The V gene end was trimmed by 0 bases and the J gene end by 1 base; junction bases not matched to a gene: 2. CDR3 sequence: CASSLEDRANTEAFF. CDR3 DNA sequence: TGTGCCAGCAGCTTGGAGGACAGGGCGAACACTGAAGCTTTCTTT.

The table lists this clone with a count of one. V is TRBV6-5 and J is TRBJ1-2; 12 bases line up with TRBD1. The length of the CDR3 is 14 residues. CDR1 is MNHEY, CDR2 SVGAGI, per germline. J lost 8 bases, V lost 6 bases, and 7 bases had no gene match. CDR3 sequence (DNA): TGTGCCAGCAGGTCCTCCGGGACAGGGGGCGGCTACACCTTC. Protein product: CASRSSGTGGGYTF.

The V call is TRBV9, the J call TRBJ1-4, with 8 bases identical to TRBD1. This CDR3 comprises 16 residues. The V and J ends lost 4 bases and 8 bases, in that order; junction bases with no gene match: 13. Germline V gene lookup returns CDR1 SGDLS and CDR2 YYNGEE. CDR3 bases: TGTGCCAGCAGCTCACAGGGACAGGCTGGGATAGAAAAACTGTTTTTT. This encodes CASSSQGQAGIEKLFF.

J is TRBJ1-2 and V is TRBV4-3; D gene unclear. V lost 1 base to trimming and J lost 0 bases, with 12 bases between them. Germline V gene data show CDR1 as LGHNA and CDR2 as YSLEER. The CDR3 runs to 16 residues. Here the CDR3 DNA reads TGCGCCAGCAGCCAAGTTAAGCGGCCTACTAACTATGGCTACACCTTC. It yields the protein CASSQVKRPTNYGYTF.

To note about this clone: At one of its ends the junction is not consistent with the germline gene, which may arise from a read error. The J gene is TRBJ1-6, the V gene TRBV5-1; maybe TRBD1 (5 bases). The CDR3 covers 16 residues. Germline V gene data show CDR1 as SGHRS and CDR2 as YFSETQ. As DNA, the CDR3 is TGCGCCAGCAGCTTGGTTAGCGGGGGGGGGAATTCGCCCCTCCACTTT. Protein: CASSLVSGGGNSPLHF.